Presented here are 30 T cell receptor beta chains from one specimen sequenced in a study of blood T cell repertoires in COVID-19. Sequencing was performed with immunoSEQ multiplex PCR; in TCRdb, only in-frame clones are kept and a portion is missing. The sample comprises roughly 140,000 clones, 80% to 90% of which are singletons, and roughly 3% rests with the top ten. Sequencing input: peripheral blood. These receptors were taken from a woman aged 55-70 years with active COVID-19.

The chain combines TRBV5-1 with TRBJ1-6; D uncertain. This CDR3 contains 16 residues. CDR1 SGHRS and CDR2 YFSETQ come from the germline V gene. V was cut by 0 bases and J by 0 bases, with 7 bases left in between. In nucleotides, the CDR3 is TGCGCCAGCAGCTTGGTAGGGAGCTCCTATAATTCACCCCTCCACTTT. It translates to CASSLVGSSYNSPLHF.

This CDR3 reads CASSAGVEQYF. In DNA form, the CDR3 reads TGTGCCAGCAGTGCGGGGGTCGAGCAGTACTTC. V is TRBV6-4 and J is TRBJ2-7, with D possibly matching TRBD2 (6 bases). Germline CDR1 is MRHNA and CDR2 is SNTAGT. V gave up 4 bases and J gave up 6 bases, with 7 bases separating them. There are 11 residues in the CDR3.

This CDR3 reads CASSYGAISSYEQYF. CDR3 nucleotides: TGTGCCAGCAGTTACGGAGCGATTAGCTCCTACGAGCAGTACTTC. The chain employs TRBV6-2 or TRBV6-3 and TRBJ2-7, with D unresolved. Germline CDR1 MNHEY, CDR2 SVGEGT. V lost 2 bases and J lost 0, with 11 bases in between. CDR3 length: 15 amino acids.

V is TRBV3-1 (or the pseudogene TRBV3-2) and J is TRBJ2-7, with 8 bases aligning to TRBD2. The CDR3 has 15 residues. The V and J ends lost 3 bases and 0 bases, in that order; junction bases with no gene match: 4. Germline V gene sequence: CDR1 LGHDT, CDR2 YNNKEL (reference sequence). The CDR3 DNA follows: TGTGCCAGCAGCCACGGGGGACTAGACTCCTACGAGCAGTACTTC. This sequence encodes CASSHGGLDSYEQYF.

The gene calls are TRBV18 and TRBJ2-7, with a weak D call TRBD2 (5 bases). The CDR3 has 14 residues. With 5 bases removed from V and 2 bases from J, the gap between germline ends came to 13 bases. Germline-derived CDR1 and CDR2 are KGHSH and LQKENI. The CDR3 loop reads CASSGTSRAYEQYF. In DNA form, the CDR3 reads TGTGCCAGCTCAGGTACTAGTAGAGCCTACGAGCAGTACTTC.

This rearrangement joins TRBV28 to TRBJ2-2, with D perhaps TRBD1 (5 bases). Trimming left V 5 bases short and J 1 base short, with 23 bases between. This CDR3 has 19 residues. Germline V gene data show CDR1 as MDHEN and CDR2 as SYDVKM. CDR3 sequence: CASSHRIMAKSWNTGELFF. The CDR3 DNA is TGTGCCAGCAGTCACAGGATAATGGCAAAATCCTGGAACACCGGGGAGCTGTTTTTT.

The chain links TRBV9 to TRBJ1-2; a possible D gene is TRBD1 (6 bases). Looked up from germline, CDR1 is SGDLS and CDR2 is YYNGEE. The V end was cut by 0 bases, the J end by 4 bases, with 10 bases between. The CDR3 loop spans 14 amino acids. The CDR3 region is CASSVGTASYGYTF. The CDR3 nucleotides read TGTGCCAGCAGCGTAGGGACAGCGTCCTATGGCTACACCTTC.

The chain has TRBV28 and TRBJ1-2, with D uncertain. The CDR3 is 14 amino acids. Trimming removed 7 bases at V and 8 bases at J, with 20 bases between. Germline V lookup: CDR1 MDHEN, CDR2 SYDVKM. This CDR3 is CASTEGGQPRGYTF. CDR3 DNA: TGTGCCAGCACCGAGGGTGGGCAGCCACGGGGCTACACCTTC.

This chain connects TRBV19 to TRBJ2-5; 8 bases are shared with TRBD2. Unmatched junction bases numbered 11, after V lost 6 bases and J lost 2 bases. Germline CDR1 and CDR2: LNHDA and SQIVND (reference sequence). The CDR3 is made up of 16 amino acids. Here the CDR3 DNA reads TGTGCCAGTAGCAAAGGGGGAGTAGCGGGACAAGAGACCCAGTACTTC. Its protein product is CASSKGGVAGQETQYF.

The CDR3 DNA sequence: TGTGCCAGCAGCGCGGACAGGGGAGTCAATGAGCAGTTCTTC. Translating it yields CASSADRGVNEQFF. This rearrangement joins TRBV7-9 to TRBJ2-1; 9 nucleotides align to TRBD1. CDR3 length: 14 residues. Trimming cost V 5 bases and J 6 bases; bases outside gene matches: 5. Germline lookup yields CDR1 SEHNR and CDR2 FQNEAQ (reference sequence).

A single count supports this clone. The chain recombines TRBV6-2 or TRBV6-3 with TRBJ2-4, with 10 bases aligning to TRBD1. Looked up from germline, CDR1 is MNHEY and CDR2 is SVGEGT. This CDR3 has 14 amino acids. The junction had 2 bases not matched to a gene; V was cut back by 0 bases and J by 9 bases. The DNA for the CDR3 is TGTGCCAGCAGTTACTCGGGACAGGGGCGCATTCAGTACTTC. Translation: CASSYSGQGRIQYF.

This clone was seen just once. The chain is built from TRBV20-1 and TRBJ2-7, with D uncertain. Trimming took 6 bases from V and 6 from J, leaving 9 bases between them. The germline V gene encodes CDR1 DFQATT and CDR2 SNEGSKA (reference sequence). The CDR3 spans 10 residues. The CDR3 here is CSAHGGEQYF. CDR3 DNA: TGCAGTGCCCATGGCGGCGAGCAGTACTTC.

The chain employs TRBV7-8 and TRBJ2-5; D unclear. The CDR3 spans 14 residues. V lost 0 bases and J 2 bases, leaving 7 bases between the germline ends. Germline V gene lookup returns CDR1 SGHVS and CDR2 FQNEAQ. The CDR3 DNA reads as TGTGCCAGCAGCTTAGCGCCCGGGCAAGAGACCCAGTACTTC. It encodes CASSLAPGQETQYF.

This clone occurred a few times. The DNA for the CDR3 is TGTGCCAGCAGCCGGGACAGGGGAAAGACCCAGTACTTC. Translating gives CASSRDRGKTQYF. The V gene is TRBV7-2, the J gene TRBJ2-5, with 10 nucleotides matching TRBD1. The CDR3 covers 13 residues. The germline V gene has CDR1 SGHTA and CDR2 FQGNSA. The V and J ends lost 5 bases and 6 bases, in that order; junction bases with no gene match: 3.

The chain has TRBV28 and TRBJ2-7; perhaps TRBD1 as D (6 bases). The V end was cut by 1 base, the J end by 7 bases, with 14 bases between. The CDR3 covers 14 residues. CDR1 is MDHEN, CDR2 SYDVKM, per germline. Here the CDR3 DNA reads TGTGCCAGCAGTTTATTGGGGGCGCAGGGGGAGCAGTACTTC. This encodes CASSLLGAQGEQYF.

The V call is TRBV7-5, the J call TRBJ2-1; TRBD2 reflects the table's D call only, with no check against the DNA. TRBV7-5 is marked as a pseudogene. CDR3 length equals 18 residues. In DNA form, the CDR3 reads TGTGTCAGAAGCTTAGACTCGCTCGATCGGAGGGGAGACGGTGAGCAGTTCTTC. The encoded protein is CVRSLDSLDRRGDGEQFF.

This clone was counted a single time. V usage is TRBV14 and J usage is TRBJ1-1; D unclear. Trimming left V 6 bases short and J 0 bases short, with 8 bases between. From germline, CDR1 is SGHDN and CDR2 FVKESK. This CDR3 is built from 13 residues. CDR3 nucleotides: TGTGCCAGCAGTTTCGTCCTGAACACTGAAGCTTTCTTT. Its protein product is CASSFVLNTEAFF. Supplemented by reference TRBV14 and TRBJ1-1, the full variable domain reads EAGVTQFPSHSVIEKGQTVTLRCDPISGHDNLYWYRRVMGKEIKFLLHFVKESKQDESGMPNNRFLAERTGGTYSTLKVQPAELEDSGVYFCASSFVLNTEAFFGQGTRLTVV.

The V and J genes are TRBV28 and TRBJ2-7; maybe TRBD1 (6 bases). The CDR3 consists of 12 residues. From germline, CDR1 is MDHEN and CDR2 SYDVKM. The germline V and J ends were trimmed by 5 bases and 12 bases, with 17 bases remaining between them. The chain's CDR3 is CASSPTRTVLYF. Here the CDR3 DNA reads TGTGCCAGCAGTCCTACCCGGACAGTTCTGTACTTC.

The rearrangement joins TRBV3-1 (or the pseudogene TRBV3-2) to TRBJ1-3; 7 bases align to TRBD1. Germline V gene data show CDR1 as LGHDT and CDR2 as YNNKEL (reference sequence). The CDR3 has 15 amino acids. J gave up 0 bases and V 5 bases, and 4 bases lay outside the gene matches. CDR3 bases: TGTGCCAGCAGCAGAGGGACAGCCTCTGGAAACACCATATATTTT. It encodes CASSRGTASGNTIYF.

The CDR3 sequence is CASSADGGAPYEQYF. For the CDR3, the DNA is TGTGCCAGTAGCGCAGACGGGGGAGCTCCTTACGAGCAGTACTTC. J is TRBJ2-7 and V is TRBV19, with D possibly TRBD2 on 6 matching bases. Looked up from germline, CDR1 is LNHDA and CDR2 is SQIVND (reference sequence). The V gene lost 6 bases and the J gene lost 4 bases, with 19 bases spanning the gap. There are 15 residues in the CDR3.

This clone appeared a single time. The gene calls are TRBV3-1 (or the pseudogene TRBV3-2) and TRBJ2-2; no reliable D call. The CDR3 runs to 11 residues. V shed 6 bases and J shed 6 bases, with 5 bases lying between them. In germline, CDR1 is LGHDT, CDR2 YNNKEL (reference sequence). The CDR3 coding sequence is TGTGCCAGCAGGTATGCCGGGGAGCTGTTTTTT. Translating gives CASRYAGELFF.

This clone occurred once. V is TRBV4-2 and J is TRBJ2-7; TRBD2 matches 8 bases. Germline V CDR1 and CDR2: LGHNA, YNFKEQ. The CDR3 sequence is 14 residues long. V shed 4 bases and J 3 bases; nucleotides not matched to a gene: 5. The CDR3 spells CASSPRTSSYEQYF. As DNA, the CDR3 is TGTGCCAGCAGCCCGAGGACTAGCAGCTACGAGCAGTACTTC.

V and J are TRBV7-2 and TRBJ2-7; D ambiguous. The CDR3 has 12 amino acids. Trimming pared 2 bases from V and 5 bases from J, leaving 7 bases between. The germline V gene has CDR1 SGHTA and CDR2 FQGNSA. The CDR3 spells CASSLNQNEQYF. The CDR3 DNA reads as TGTGCCAGCAGCTTAAACCAGAACGAGCAGTACTTC.

This rearrangement joins TRBV6-5 to TRBJ2-2, with 10 nucleotides matching TRBD2. Looked up from germline, CDR1 is MNHEY and CDR2 is SVGAGI. The V and J ends lost 5 bases and 7 bases, in that order; junction bases with no gene match: 4. The CDR3 length is 14 residues. The CDR3 protein is CASSSSGRFGELFF. The CDR3 DNA reads as TGTGCCAGCAGTAGTAGCGGGAGGTTCGGGGAGCTGTTTTTT.

The chain uses TRBV20-1 and TRBJ2-2; 11 bases fit TRBD2. The CDR3 length is 18 residues. The germline gives CDR1 DFQATT, CDR2 SNEGSKA (reference sequence). Trimming removed 3 bases from V and 5 bases from J; junction bases left unmatched: 14. For the CDR3, the DNA is TGCAGTGCTAGTCTAGCGGGAGGCCGCGCGTTCCTAACCGGGGAGCTGTTTTTT. Translating it yields CSASLAGGRAFLTGELFF.

The chain uses TRBV7-6 and TRBJ2-7; 9 bases are shared with TRBD1. Germline V gene lookup returns CDR1 SGHVS and CDR2 FNYEAQ. V gave up 5 bases and J gave up 7 bases; unmatched junction bases: 6. This CDR3 has 13 residues. CDR3 nucleotides: TGTGCCAGCAGCGTACAGGGGGCGCTGGAGCAGTACTTC. It specifies CASSVQGALEQYF. Complete variable domain (other parts from reference TRBV7-6 and TRBJ2-7): GAGVSQSPRYKVTKRGQDVALRCDPISGHVSLYWYRQALGQGPEFLTYFNYEAQQDKSGLPNDRFSAERPEGSISTLTIQRTEQRDSAMYRCASSVQGALEQYFGPGTRLTVT.

As regards this clone: This sample includes further DNA sequences coding for the same CDR3. This chain connects TRBV15 to TRBJ2-1, with no clear D. The CDR3 length is 13 residues. Per the germline V gene, CDR1 is LNHNV and CDR2 is YYDKDF (reference sequence). V was cut by 1 base and J by 5 bases, with 6 bases left in between. In nucleotides, the CDR3 is TGTGCCACCAGCAGAGGGCCAAACAATGAGCAGTTCTTC. Protein product: CATSRGPNNEQFF.

In its sample, this clone was seen many times. The chain is built from TRBV11-3 and TRBJ2-7, with TRBD2 as a possible D gene (5 bases). Germline values: CDR1 SGHNT, CDR2 YENEEA. The CDR3 is 15 residues long. V shed 0 bases and J shed 4 bases, with 13 bases lying between them. The CDR3: CASSLDRGPEYEQYF. Here the CDR3 DNA reads TGTGCCAGCAGCTTAGATCGGGGTCCAGAATACGAGCAGTACTTC.

The chain combines TRBV30 with TRBJ1-1; weak D call: TRBD1 (5 bases). From germline, CDR1 is GTSNPN and CDR2 SVGIG (reference sequence). Trimming removed 0 bases at V and 0 bases at J, with 17 bases between. This CDR3 has 17 residues. In DNA, the CDR3 is TGTGCCTGGAGTGTACGTCGGGGGGGGACCATGAACACTGAAGCTTTCTTT. Translation: CAWSVRRGGTMNTEAFF.

This clone was detected once. This rearrangement joins TRBV28 to TRBJ2-7, with TRBD2 identical over 7 bases. The V gene end was trimmed by 5 bases and the J gene end by 2 bases; junction bases not matched to a gene: 9. The germline V gene encodes CDR1 MDHEN and CDR2 SYDVKM. CDR3 length: 15 amino acids. The CDR3 reads CASSPPGGGTYEQYF. CDR3 bases: TGTGCCAGCAGTCCCCCGGGGGGAGGGACCTACGAGCAGTACTTC.